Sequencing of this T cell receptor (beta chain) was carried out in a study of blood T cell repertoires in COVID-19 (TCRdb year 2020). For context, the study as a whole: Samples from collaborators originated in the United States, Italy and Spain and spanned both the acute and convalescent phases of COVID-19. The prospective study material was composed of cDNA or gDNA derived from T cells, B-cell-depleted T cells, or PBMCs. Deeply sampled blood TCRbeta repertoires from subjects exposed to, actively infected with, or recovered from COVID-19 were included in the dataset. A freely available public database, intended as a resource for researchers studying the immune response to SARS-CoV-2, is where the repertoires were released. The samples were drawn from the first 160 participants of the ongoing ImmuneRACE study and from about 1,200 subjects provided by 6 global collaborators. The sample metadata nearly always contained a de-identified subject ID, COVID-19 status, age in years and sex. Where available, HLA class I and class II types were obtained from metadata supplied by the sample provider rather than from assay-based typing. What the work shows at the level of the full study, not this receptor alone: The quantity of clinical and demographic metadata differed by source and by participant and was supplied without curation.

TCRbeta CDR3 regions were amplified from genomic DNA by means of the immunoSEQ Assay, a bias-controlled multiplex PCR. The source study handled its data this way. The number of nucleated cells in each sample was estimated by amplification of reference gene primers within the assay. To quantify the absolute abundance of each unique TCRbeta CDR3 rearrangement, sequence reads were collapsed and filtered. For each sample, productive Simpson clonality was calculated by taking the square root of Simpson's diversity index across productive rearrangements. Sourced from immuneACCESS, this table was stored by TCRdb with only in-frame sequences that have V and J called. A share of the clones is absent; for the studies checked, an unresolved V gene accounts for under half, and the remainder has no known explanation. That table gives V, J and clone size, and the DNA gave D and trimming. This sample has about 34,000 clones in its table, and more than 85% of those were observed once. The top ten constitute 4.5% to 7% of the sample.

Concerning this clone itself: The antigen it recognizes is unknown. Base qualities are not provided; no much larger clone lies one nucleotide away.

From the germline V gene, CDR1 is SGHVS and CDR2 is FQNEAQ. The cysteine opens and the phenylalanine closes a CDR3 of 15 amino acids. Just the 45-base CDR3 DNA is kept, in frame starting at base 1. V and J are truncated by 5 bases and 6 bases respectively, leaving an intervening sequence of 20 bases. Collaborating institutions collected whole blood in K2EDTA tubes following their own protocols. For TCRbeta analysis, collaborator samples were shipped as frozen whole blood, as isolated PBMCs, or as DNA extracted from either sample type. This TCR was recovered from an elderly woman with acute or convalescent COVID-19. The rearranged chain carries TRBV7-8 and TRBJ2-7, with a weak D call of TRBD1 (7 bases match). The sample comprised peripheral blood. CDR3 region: CASSAQGGGQFEQYF. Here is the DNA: TGTGCCAGCAGCGCGCAGGGGGGCGGACAGTTCGAGCAGTACTTC.